These 30 T cell receptor beta chains were all obtained from the same sample, sequenced in a study of CD8 T cells in Susac syndrome. Reverse transcription of roughly 0.5 to 1 ug RNA was carried out with random hexamers. TCRdb fed the immunoSEQ multiplex PCR reads into MiXCR, producing one record per CDR3 protein. The data show 70,000 or so distinct CDR3 sequences, over 90% seen once. The sequenced sample consisted of CD8+ T cells from PBMCs. The source of these receptors is a human donor in good health.

The rearrangement uses TRBV5-1 and TRBJ2-3; D gene uncertain. The CDR3 contains 13 residues. Deletions cut 10 bases from V and 0 bases from J, with 12 bases between. In germline, CDR1 is SGHRS, CDR2 YFSETQ. The CDR3 region is CAVGTSSTDTQYF. The CDR3 nucleotides read TGCGCCGTCGGCACGTCGAGCACAGATACGCAGTATTTT.

This chain links TRBV27 with TRBJ2-1, with D tentatively TRBD1 or TRBD2 (5 bases each). The germline CDR1 and CDR2 sequences are MNHEY and SMNVEV (reference sequence). This CDR3 has 12 residues. V lost 0 bases and J lost 10, with 7 bases in between. The CDR3 bases are TGTGCCAGCAGTTTATCGTGGGGGGAGCAGTTCTTC. Translating it yields CASSLSWGEQFF.

This clonotype showed up just once. The chain has TRBV29-1 and TRBJ2-1, with unresolved D. CDR1 SQVTM and CDR2 ANQGSEA come from the germline V gene. CDR3 length: 13 residues. The V and J ends lost 7 bases and 0 bases respectively, with 10 bases between them. Here the CDR3 reads CSGLTASYNEQFF. CDR3 coding DNA: TGCAGCGGCTTGACGGCCTCCTACAATGAGCAGTTCTTC.

This rearrangement joins TRBV9 to TRBJ2-6; possibly TRBD1 or TRBD2 for D (6 bases each). This CDR3 is built from 18 residues. CDR1 is SGDLS and CDR2 is YYNGEE in the germline V gene. V was trimmed by 1 base and J by 2 bases, leaving 16 bases between them. The CDR3 is CASSVLPGEVTGANVLTF. In DNA form, the CDR3 reads TGTGCCAGCAGCGTACTGCCAGGGGAGGTAACTGGGGCCAACGTCCTGACTTTC. Full variable domain (rest looked up from reference TRBV9 and TRBJ2-6): DSGVTQTPKHLITATGQRVTLRCSPRSGDLSVYWYQQSLDQGLQFLIQYYNGEERAKGNILERFSAQQFPDLHSELNLSSLELGDSALYFCASSVLPGEVTGANVLTFGAGSRLTVL.

This rearrangement joins TRBV12-3 or TRBV12-4 to TRBJ1-2, with D unclear. Trimming removed 3 bases from V and 4 bases from J, with 12 bases in between. This CDR3 spans 14 amino acids. CDR3 sequence (DNA): TGTGCCAGCAGTTTCGACGGTGGAGGCTATGGCTACACCTTC. As protein: CASSFDGGGYGYTF.

The chain is built from TRBV28 and TRBJ1-2; D is unresolved. Germline V gene sequence: CDR1 MDHEN, CDR2 SYDVKM. The CDR3 is 13 residues long. Trimming cost V 3 bases and J 5 bases, with 10 bases left between them. CDR3 DNA sequence: TGTGCCAGCAGTTTCGGACGGGGATATGGCTACACCTTC. Translating gives CASSFGRGYGYTF.

The CDR3 sequence: CASSVAGRTYEQYF. CDR3 in DNA: TGTGCCAGCAGCGTGGCAGGGCGAACCTACGAGCAGTACTTC. J is TRBJ2-7 and V is TRBV5-6; possibly TRBD1 for D (5 bases). CDR1 is SGHDT, CDR2 YYEEEE, per germline. With 4 bases removed from V and 2 bases from J, the gap between germline ends came to 13 bases. CDR3 size: 14 residues.

The V call is TRBV30, the J call TRBJ2-1, with 9 bases identical to TRBD1. CDR1 is GTSNPN, CDR2 SVGIG, per germline (reference sequence). The V gene end was trimmed by 0 bases and the J gene end by 3 bases; junction bases not matched to a gene: 0. This CDR3 is 14 amino acids long. The CDR3 protein is CAWSVGQGYNEQFF. The DNA for the CDR3 is TGTGCCTGGAGTGTGGGACAGGGCTACAATGAGCAGTTCTTC.

The sample holds one count of this clonotype. J is TRBJ2-7 and V is TRBV6-6, with D possibly matching TRBD1 (6 bases). Germline values: CDR1 MNHNY, CDR2 SVGAGI (reference sequence). The CDR3 covers 13 residues. The ends were cut back, 6 bases at V and 3 bases at J, with 12 bases in the middle. The CDR3 DNA is TGTGCCAGCAGCCTGGGACACCTCTACGAGCAGTACGTC. Protein product: CASSLGHLYEQYV.

The V gene is TRBV4-1, the J gene TRBJ2-7; TRBD1 aligns across 9 bases. The germline V gene encodes CDR1 MGHRA and CDR2 YSYEKL. Trimming cost V 3 bases and J 4 bases; bases outside gene matches: 10. CDR3 size: 16 residues. In nucleotides, the CDR3 is TGCGCCAGCAGCCAGCCCGGGACAGGGATGGTTTACGAGCAGTACTTC. Translating gives CASSQPGTGMVYEQYF.

The chain recombines TRBV4-1 with TRBJ2-1, with D perhaps TRBD2 (5 bases). V lost 3 bases, J lost 2 bases, and 8 bases lay in between. Germline V gives CDR1 MGHRA, CDR2 YSYEKL. The CDR3 spans 14 residues. CDR3 in DNA: TGCGCCAGCAGCCAGATAGCGACCTACAATGAGCAGTTCTTC. It encodes CASSQIATYNEQFF.

This clonotype was found once. V and J are TRBV18 and TRBJ2-2; D unresolved. The CDR3 loop spans 12 amino acids. Germline V gene data show CDR1 as KGHSH and CDR2 as LQKENI. The V gene lost 3 bases and the J gene lost 5 bases, with 4 bases spanning the gap. CDR3 region: CASSPATGELFF. DNA of the CDR3: TGTGCCAGCTCACCTGCTACCGGGGAGCTGTTTTTT.

The chain joins TRBV29-1 to TRBJ2-7; perhaps TRBD1 as D (5 bases). CDR3 length equals 15 residues. Per the germline V gene, CDR1 is SQVTM and CDR2 is ANQGSEA. V was shortened by 3 bases and J by 1 base, with 16 bases between the two germline ends. The CDR3 region is CSVEHASGFSYEQYF. CDR3 in DNA: TGCAGCGTTGAGCACGCTTCAGGGTTTTCCTACGAGCAGTACTTC.

The V call is TRBV28, the J call TRBJ1-6; D gene unclear. The CDR3 is made up of 11 amino acids. CDR1 and CDR2 (germline): MDHEN, SYDVKM. V was cut by 3 bases and J by 16 bases, with 10 bases left in between. The CDR3, as DNA: TGTGCCAGCAGTTTTGCTCCCGAACTCCACTTT. Protein product: CASSFAPELHF.

This rearrangement joins TRBV18 to TRBJ1-1, with D possibly being TRBD1 (6 bases). In germline, CDR1 is KGHSH, CDR2 LQKENI. Trimming left V 5 bases short and J 0 bases short, with 10 bases between. This CDR3 contains 14 residues. CDR3 sequence: CASSEGGMNTEAFF. The DNA for the CDR3 is TGTGCCAGCTCAGAGGGGGGGATGAACACTGAAGCTTTCTTT. The full variable domain, rest sourced from reference TRBV18 and TRBJ1-1, is NAGVMQNPRHLVRRRGQEARLRCSPMKGHSHVYWYRQLPEEGLKFMVYLQKENIIDESGMPKERFSAEFPKEGPSILRIQQVVRGDSAAYFCASSEGGMNTEAFFGQGTRLTVV.

The chain employs TRBV30 and TRBJ2-5; no clear D. The CDR3 covers 17 residues. Per germline, CDR1 GTSNPN and CDR2 SVGIG (reference sequence). The V end was cut by 1 base, the J end by 3 bases, with 21 bases between. CDR3 amino acids: CAWSETHAGLEKETQYF. The CDR3 coding sequence is TGTGCCTGGAGTGAAACACATGCCGGGTTGGAGAAAGAGACCCAGTACTTC.

The chain is built from TRBV5-4 and TRBJ2-5; TRBD2 aligns across 8 bases. The CDR3 is 17 residues long. V gave up 4 bases and J gave up 2 bases; unmatched junction bases: 13. Germline values: CDR1 SGHNT, CDR2 YYREEE (reference sequence). CDR3 nucleotides: TGTGCCAGCAGCCCCCGCGGTCTAGCGGGTCGACAAGAGACCCAGTACTTC. It is translated as CASSPRGLAGRQETQYF.

This clonotype was detected only once. This chain uses TRBV4-3 with TRBJ2-1, with 7 bases that match TRBD1. Unmatched junction bases numbered 6, after V lost 0 bases and J lost 7 bases. Germline loops: CDR1 LGHNA, CDR2 YSLEER. The CDR3 totals 15 residues. This chain's CDR3 is CASSQDHRGLNEQFF. The CDR3 nucleotides are TGCGCCAGCAGCCAAGATCACAGGGGTCTGAATGAGCAGTTCTTC.

The chain is built from TRBV23-1 and TRBJ1-2; D remains unclear. TRBV23-1 is known as an ORF, though its function is uncertain. The CDR3 has 14 residues. V shed 7 bases and J shed 2 bases, with 14 bases lying between them. CDR3 loop: CASTLPRPNYGYTF. The DNA of the CDR3 is TGCGCCAGCACCCTACCCCGGCCGAACTATGGCTACACCTTC.

The rearrangement uses TRBV5-4 and TRBJ1-2, with unresolved D. The CDR3 extends over 13 amino acids. Trimming removed 0 bases from V and 8 bases from J, with 11 bases in between. Germline loops: CDR1 SGHNT, CDR2 YYREEE (reference sequence). CDR3 residues: CASSLEAHLGYTF. In nucleotides, the CDR3 is TGTGCCAGCAGCTTGGAGGCTCACTTGGGCTACACCTTC.

The V and J genes are TRBV4-3 and TRBJ1-2; D unclear. CDR3 length: 16 amino acids. V lost 3 bases and J lost 4, with 18 bases in between. Per the germline V gene, CDR1 is LGHNA and CDR2 is YSLEER. CDR3 DNA sequence: TGCGCCAGCAGCCAGGATACTTCCTCTGGACCCTATGGCTACACCTTC. This translates into CASSQDTSSGPYGYTF.

The chain recombines TRBV5-1 with TRBJ2-7, with a tentative D call TRBD2 (5 bases). Trimming removed 3 bases from V and 4 bases from J, with 17 bases in between. CDR1 and CDR2 from the germline V gene are SGHRS and YFSETQ. This CDR3 comprises 15 residues. CDR3 loop: CASSSDRRRGYEQYF. CDR3 sequence (DNA): TGCGCCAGCAGCTCCGACCGTCGGCGAGGGTACGAGCAGTACTTC.

The chain carries TRBV29-1 and TRBJ1-5; TRBD1 matches 7 bases. CDR1 SQVTM and CDR2 ANQGSEA come from the germline V gene. With 7 bases clipped from V and 0 bases from J, the junction kept 9 bases outside the gene matches. CDR3 length: 15 residues. CDR3 in amino acids: CSGSMTGPSNQPQHF. The DNA for the CDR3 is TGCAGCGGCTCTATGACAGGGCCTAGCAATCAGCCCCAGCATTTT.

V gene TRBV5-5 combines with J gene TRBJ2-7, with a possible D match to TRBD1 (7 bases). Germline lookup yields CDR1 SGHKS and CDR2 YYEKEE (reference sequence). This CDR3 contains 15 residues. V was shortened by 0 bases and J by 6 bases, with 16 bases between the two germline ends. CDR3 coding DNA: TGTGCCAGCAGCTTGGACAGGGGACTTATGCGCGAGCAGTACGTC. Its translation: CASSLDRGLMREQYV.

The chain carries TRBV7-2 and TRBJ2-5; the D is unclear. V dropped 1 base and J dropped 4 bases, with 10 bases sitting between them. The CDR3 extends over 14 amino acids. Per the germline V gene, CDR1 is SGHTA and CDR2 is FQGNSA. In DNA form, the CDR3 reads TGTGCCAGCAGCTTAGTACGTGGGCGAGAGACCCAGTACTTC. Translation gives CASSLVRGRETQYF.

The chain recombines TRBV2 with TRBJ2-5, with 8 bases lining up with TRBD2. CDR1 and CDR2 from the germline V gene are SNHLY and FYNNEI. The CDR3 runs to 14 residues. Unmatched junction bases numbered 7, after V lost 6 bases and J lost 4 bases. The CDR3 spells CASRQRGPGETQYF. CDR3 DNA: TGTGCCAGCAGACAGCGGGGGCCGGGAGAGACCCAGTACTTC.

The chain uses TRBV27 and TRBJ2-1; D is possibly TRBD1 or TRBD2 (6 bases each). The CDR3 loop spans 13 amino acids. Trimming removed 1 base from V and 8 bases from J, with 9 bases in between. Germline loops: CDR1 MNHEY, CDR2 SMNVEV (reference sequence). The DNA of the CDR3 is TGTGCCAGCAGTTTATTGGGGGGCGATGAGCAGTTCTTC. Translation gives CASSLLGGDEQFF.

This sequence joins TRBV5-6 and TRBJ2-2, with 12 bases lining up with TRBD1. This CDR3 has 16 amino acids. Germline values: CDR1 SGHDT, CDR2 YYEEEE. With 3 bases clipped from V and 8 bases from J, the junction kept 8 bases outside the gene matches. The CDR3 region is CASSYPGQGARGELFF. DNA of the CDR3: TGTGCCAGCAGCTACCCGGGACAGGGGGCACGTGGGGAGCTGTTTTTT.

The chain carries TRBV7-9 and TRBJ1-1, with D unclear. This CDR3 is built from 14 residues. Germline CDR1 SEHNR, CDR2 FQNEAQ (reference sequence). Trimming shortened V by 1 base and J by 4 bases, and 10 bases separated the two germline ends. CDR3 protein: CASSLDLWTTEAFF. The CDR3 DNA reads TGTGCCAGCAGCTTAGATCTCTGGACCACTGAAGCTTTCTTT.

The gene calls are TRBV7-2 and TRBJ1-2, with D perhaps TRBD1 (5 bases). This CDR3 is built from 11 residues. V lost 11 bases and J lost 6, with 13 bases in between. Germline CDR1 and CDR2: SGHTA and FQGNSA. CDR3 amino acids: CAGEGDHGYTF. CDR3 nucleotide sequence: TGTGCCGGCGAAGGGGATCATGGCTACACCTTC. Complete variable domain (other parts from reference TRBV7-2 and TRBJ1-2): GAGVSQSPSNKVTEKGKDVELRCDPISGHTALYWYRQSLGQGLEFLIYFQGNSAPDKSGLPSDRFSAERTGGSVSTLTIQRTQQEDSAVYLCAGEGDHGYTFGSGTRLTVV.